A selection of T cell receptor beta chains follows, all from one sample in a study of glioma-infiltrating T cells after dendritic cell vaccination. Assay used: immunoSEQ multiplex PCR; TCRdb lists only in-frame clones, some missing. The table records around 90,000 clones, roughly 77% of them present only once. The sequencing here drew on blood, taken after dendritic cell vaccination. The receptors stem from a human donor with glioblastoma. Both conserved end residues are part of each CDR3.

V gene: TRBV19
CDR3 protein: CASSISGGLFENTIYF

V gene: TRBV30
CDR3 protein: CAWSRGGTDTQYF

V gene: TRBV5-1
CDR3 protein: CASSLVPGQSGIGNQPQHF

V gene: TRBV7-2
CDR3 protein: CASSFSGTGYSPLHF

V gene: TRBV7-2
CDR3 protein: CASSLVLAKKETQYF

V gene: TRBV18
CDR3 protein: CASSPGTGVEKLFF

V gene: TRBV7-2
CDR3 protein: CASSSGQGVGEKLFF

V gene: TRBV15
CDR3 protein: CATSREGRSYEQYF

V gene: TRBV4-2
CDR3 protein: CASSQEGVRASGRDTQYF

V gene: TRBV5-1
CDR3 protein: CASSFGTDGYGYTF

V gene: TRBV9
CDR3 protein: CASSGPSGRDFTGELFF

V gene: TRBV15
CDR3 protein: CATSRDRVGANYGYTF

V gene: TRBV9
CDR3 protein: CASSVSAGAYEQYF

V gene: TRBV2
CDR3 protein: CASRGGKVAGTADNEQFF

V gene: TRBV2
CDR3 protein: CASSPSGFSSYEQYF

V gene: TRBV19
CDR3 protein: CASSLPGLAKNIQYF

V gene: TRBV6-5
CDR3 protein: CASSDQGLGYGYTF

V gene: TRBV5-1
CDR3 protein: CASSKDSNTEAFF

V gene: TRBV7-9
CDR3 protein: CASSWTSGQETQYF

V gene: TRBV18
CDR3 protein: CASSPGQGGASPLHF

V gene: TRBV5-4
CDR3 protein: CASSLEGGFAGELFF

V gene: TRBV10-1
CDR3 protein: CASSRSYNEQFF

V gene: TRBV19
CDR3 protein: CASSMGGGGANYGYTF

V gene: TRBV5-6
CDR3 protein: CASSLVASDTGELFF

V gene: TRBV5-1
CDR3 protein: CASSFSGNSYNEQFF

V gene: TRBV5-8
CDR3 protein: CASRSARTGTYNYGYTF

V gene: TRBV28
CDR3 protein: CASSLAGGYNEQFF

V gene: TRBV9
CDR3 protein: CASSGYDRGKGTEAFF

V gene: TRBV27
CDR3 protein: CASSLSVSGTEAFF

V gene: TRBV4-2
CDR3 protein: CASSQDNNQGNTIYF

V gene: TRBV4-2
CDR3 protein: CASSQDGGGAGANVLTF

V gene: TRBV12-5
CDR3 protein: CASGWDRGGNQPQHF

V gene: TRBV4-1
CDR3 protein: CASSQDRSGELFF

V gene: TRBV7-2
CDR3 protein: CASSRGGGRANEQFF

V gene: TRBV5-1
CDR3 protein: CASSRLRDRGLADTSTDTQYF

V gene: TRBV5-6
CDR3 protein: CASSFRLTGGKETQYF

V gene: TRBV11-2
CDR3 protein: CASSPGRAGGSEQYF

V gene: TRBV7-2
CDR3 protein: CASSLEPGRKNNEQFF

V gene: TRBV7-3
CDR3 protein: CASSPRLAGTHSNTGELFF

V gene: TRBV5-4
CDR3 protein: CASSLESGANVLTF

V gene: TRBV6-6
CDR3 protein: CASRDGHIAKNIQYF

V gene: TRBV2
CDR3 protein: CASSSGRTNEQFF

V gene: TRBV11-3
CDR3 protein: CASSLTRTSGAYNEQFF

V gene: TRBV6-7
CDR3 protein: CASTLGGQSEQFF

V gene: TRBV19
CDR3 protein: CASSIDGTGGVLNTEAFF

V gene: TRBV6-1
CDR3 protein: CASTSAGLNTGELFF